One sample yielded the 21 T cell receptor beta chains listed below, sequenced in a study of T cells in Graves' hyperthyroidism and ophthalmopathy. RNA transcripts served as the template for amplifying TCR beta CDR3 regions. The HTBI primer set drove a first-round RT-PCR of the TCR CDR3. MiXCR, applied by TCRdb to the multiplex PCR reads, yields one record per CDR3 protein. The table has some 570,000 distinct CDR3 sequences, 11% to 15% seen once. Sequenced input: blood. The receptor source for this set is a woman younger than 30 with Graves' ophthalmopathy.

This clonotype was counted only a few times. This chain links TRBV18 with TRBJ1-1, with D hard to call. V was cut by 0 bases and J by 1 base, with 9 bases left in between. This CDR3 contains 15 residues. CDR1 is KGHSH and CDR2 is LQKENI in the germline V gene. CDR3 amino acids: CASSPPVQRNTEAFF. The DNA of the CDR3 is TGTGCCAGCTCACCACCGGTCCAGAGGAACACTGAAGCTTTCTTT. Full variable domain (rest looked up from reference TRBV18 and TRBJ1-1): NAGVMQNPRHLVRRRGQEARLRCSPMKGHSHVYWYRQLPEEGLKFMVYLQKENIIDESGMPKERFSAEFPKEGPSILRIQQVVRGDSAAYFCASSPPVQRNTEAFFGQGTRLTVV.

Ten or more counts support this clonotype. The V and J genes are TRBV6-2 or TRBV6-3 and TRBJ2-7; D unresolved. Trimming stripped 0 bases from V and 5 bases from J, with 8 bases between. The CDR3 length is 13 residues. Germline loops: CDR1 MNHEY, CDR2 SVGEGT. The CDR3 region has the DNA TGTGCCAGCAGTTACTCGCCTAGAGACGAGCAGTACTTC. Amino acids: CASSYSPRDEQYF.

This clonotype occurred many times. The limits of the CDR3 on the DNA are not certain, so only TCRdb's listed CDR3 is given. The chain carries TRBV12-3 or TRBV12-4 and TRBJ2-1; the table gives TRBD2 as D, unverified against the DNA. The CDR3 comprises 15 residues, both ends counted. This CDR3 reads CASSWASGSISYEFF.

The table lists this clonotype with many counts. V gene TRBV6-5 combines with J gene TRBJ2-1; tentatively, D is TRBD1 (6 bases). V was shortened by 2 bases and J by 0 bases, with 14 bases between the two germline ends. The CDR3 totals 17 residues. Germline loops: CDR1 MNHEY, CDR2 SVGAGI. CDR3 in amino acids: CASSYRGWPPSYNEQFF. CDR3 sequence (DNA): TGTGCCAGCAGTTACAGGGGGTGGCCTCCCTCCTACAATGAGCAGTTCTTC.

This clonotype showed up just a few times. CDR3 sequence reads: CASSQDESGDEQFF. DNA for the CDR3: TGCGCCAGCAGCCAAGATGAGTCTGGAGATGAGCAGTTCTTC. The J gene is TRBJ2-1, the V gene TRBV4-3; D is undetermined. The CDR3 covers 14 residues. CDR1 and CDR2 from the germline V gene are LGHNA and YSLEER. V was trimmed by 0 bases and J by 8 bases, leaving 11 bases between them.

This clonotype has a count of ten or more. This chain links TRBV12-3 or TRBV12-4 with TRBJ1-1; no clear D. Trimming shortened V by 3 bases and J by 8 bases, and 13 bases separated the two germline ends. There are 13 residues in the CDR3. The CDR3 protein is CASSFGTRLEAFF. DNA for the CDR3: TGTGCCAGCAGTTTCGGAACACGGTTAGAAGCTTTCTTT.

Regarding this clonotype: One end of the junction varies from germline; a read error may be responsible. The chain uses TRBV7-9 and TRBJ2-7; no firm D call. Germline V lookup: CDR1 SEHNR, CDR2 FQNEAQ (reference sequence). This CDR3 spans 11 amino acids. The CDR3 loop is CAGSYTSEQYF. The CDR3 nucleotides read TGTGCCGGCAGCTATACAAGCGAGCAGTACTTC.

This clonotype was detected many times. The chain employs TRBV30 and TRBJ1-5, with a weak D call TRBD1 (5 bases). V lost 0 bases, J lost 2 bases, and 8 bases lay in between. The CDR3 consists of 14 residues. Germline V lookup: CDR1 GTSNPN, CDR2 SVGIG (reference sequence). CDR3 protein: CAWSVVGGNQPQHF. The DNA of the CDR3 is TGTGCCTGGAGTGTAGTGGGGGGCAATCAGCCCCAGCATTTT.

Many counts were recorded for this clonotype. V is TRBV27 and J is TRBJ2-1; TRBD2 matches 13 bases. CDR3 length: 14 residues. V lost 5 bases to trimming and J lost 8 bases; unmatched junction nucleotides: 3. CDR1 is MNHEY and CDR2 is SMNVEV in the germline V gene (reference sequence). CDR3 amino acids: CASSGTSGTYEQFF. CDR3 bases: TGTGCCAGCAGTGGGACTAGCGGGACATATGAGCAGTTCTTC.

The CDR3 DNA reads TGTGCCAGCAGACACAGCACAGATACGCAGTATTTT. Its translation is CASRHSTDTQYF. The chain joins TRBV12-3 or TRBV12-4 to TRBJ2-3; no reliable D call. The CDR3 covers 12 residues. The ends were cut back, 6 bases at V and 0 bases at J, with 4 bases in the middle.

This clonotype was seen ten or more times. The chain employs TRBV12-3 or TRBV12-4 and TRBJ2-7; D possibly matches TRBD1 or TRBD2 (5 bases each). This CDR3 has 13 residues. Trimming removed 4 bases at V and 2 bases at J, with 9 bases between. CDR3 DNA: TGTGCCAGCAGTTCGGGACGGCCCTACGAGCAGTACTTC. Translated: CASSSGRPYEQYF.

This clonotype has a count of ten or more. The chain recombines TRBV5-1 with TRBJ2-7; the match to TRBD1 covers 8 bases. V shed 2 bases, J shed 3 bases, and the junction held 7 bases outside the gene matches. The CDR3 contains 15 residues. Germline V gene data show CDR1 as SGHRS and CDR2 as YFSETQ. The CDR3 loop reads CASSLTGTGFYEQYF. The CDR3 region has the DNA TGCGCCAGCAGCTTAACCGGGACAGGCTTCTACGAGCAGTACTTC.

The rearrangement uses TRBV4-2 and TRBJ2-7; no definite D call. Germline assignment: CDR1 LGHNA and CDR2 YNFKEQ. CDR3 size: 16 residues. Trimming pared 0 bases from V and 2 bases from J, leaving 14 bases between. CDR3 in amino acids: CASSQESLGQPYEQYF. CDR3 nucleotide sequence: TGTGCCAGCAGCCAAGAGAGTTTAGGGCAGCCCTACGAGCAGTACTTC.

A remark on this clonotype: Given a much more abundant clone one base away, this may be a read error. The V gene is TRBV6-1, the J gene TRBJ1-5; 7 bases agree with TRBD1. The ends lost 1 base at V and 9 bases at J; junction bases unmatched: 9. Germline CDR1 and CDR2: MNHNS and SASEGT. The CDR3 has 15 amino acids. DNA for the CDR3: TGTGCCAGCAGTGAAGGAGGAGGGGGCAGTCGGCCCCAGCATTTT. It yields the protein CASSEGGGGSRPQHF.

This clonotype was detected a few times. The chain joins TRBV20-1 to TRBJ1-2; tentative D call: TRBD1 (6 bases). CDR1 DFQATT and CDR2 SNEGSKA come from the germline V gene (reference sequence). V lost 3 bases and J lost 3, with 11 bases in between. The CDR3 sequence is 13 residues long. Written as DNA, the CDR3 is TGCAGTGCTAGGGTACAGGGCGACTATGGCTACACCTTC. This gives the protein CSARVQGDYGYTF.

The sample holds a few counts of this clonotype. The rearrangement joins TRBV13 to TRBJ2-5; TRBD1 might be the D (6 bases). This CDR3 is built from 16 residues. V was cut by 4 bases and J by 3 bases, with 18 bases left in between. Germline V CDR1 and CDR2: PRHDT, FYEKMQ (reference sequence). The CDR3 coding sequence is TGTGCCAGCAGCTCCCGGCAACAGGGAATAGAAGAGACCCAGTACTTC. It is translated as CASSSRQQGIEETQYF.

This clonotype was detected many times. The V gene is TRBV6-1, the J gene TRBJ2-7, with 9 bases fitting TRBD1. The CDR3 spans 16 residues. Germline CDR1 is MNHNS and CDR2 is SASEGT. J lost 1 base, V lost 6 bases, and 10 bases had no gene match. In DNA form, the CDR3 reads TGTGCCAGCAGAACACAGGGGGCTCCTTCTTCCTACGAGCAGTACTTC. As protein: CASRTQGAPSSYEQYF.

V and J are TRBV4-1 and TRBJ2-1, with TRBD2 identical over 9 bases. Germline CDR1 reads MGHRA; CDR2 reads YSYEKL. The J segment lost 8 bases and the V segment lost 10 bases, leaving 15 bases of the junction unmatched. This CDR3 region has 15 residues. CDR3 bases: TGCGCCACCTCGGGGACTAGCAGGTCCGTGGATGAGCAGTTCTTC. Translation: CATSGTSRSVDEQFF.

This clonotype was counted at least ten times. The chain is built from TRBV28 and TRBJ2-7; D gene ambiguous. Trimming pared 5 bases from V and 1 base from J, leaving 15 bases between. Germline lookup yields CDR1 MDHEN and CDR2 SYDVKM. CDR3 length: 15 amino acids. In DNA form, the CDR3 reads TGTGCCAGCAGTGCCGCGTTGGCCTCATCCTACGAGCAGTACTTC. Translation gives CASSAALASSYEQYF.

This clonotype was seen only a few times. V and J are TRBV5-5 and TRBJ2-3; D may be TRBD2 (6 bases). The CDR3 has 14 amino acids. Per germline, CDR1 SGHKS and CDR2 YYEKEE (reference sequence). With 1 base removed from V and 4 bases from J, the gap between germline ends came to 10 bases. The DNA of the CDR3 is TGTGCCAGCAGCTTGTTGGAGGGACCAGATACGCAGTATTTT. Encoded protein: CASSLLEGPDTQYF.

In its sample, this clonotype was seen many times. V usage is TRBV2 and J usage is TRBJ1-4; 8 bases are a match to TRBD1. This CDR3 is built from 14 residues. Germline V gene lookup returns CDR1 SNHLY and CDR2 FYNNEI. J lost 8 bases, V lost 6 bases, and 8 bases had no gene match. This CDR3 is CASSGTGGREKLFF. The CDR3, as DNA: TGTGCCAGCAGCGGTACAGGGGGAAGGGAAAAACTGTTTTTT. Variable domain in full (rest from reference TRBV2 and TRBJ1-4): EPEVTQTPSHQVTQMGQEVILRCVPISNHLYFYWYRQILGQKVEFLVSFYNNEISEKSEIFDDQFSVERPDGSNFTLKIRSTKLEDSAMYFCASSGTGGREKLFFGSGTQLSVL.